The clone carrying this TCR beta chain was observed a handful of times. No antigen is known for it. Gene names denote mouse genes. TCRdb keeps only in-frame clones here, not all; method: immunoSEQ multiplex PCR. The data contain a few thousand clones, about 46% of them singletons. This sample's time point: mouse harvest day 14 after allogeneic transplant. The graft held 10^6 splenic CD5+ T cells and 10^7 T-cell-depleted bone marrow cells. This entry is derived from a study of tissue T cells after allogeneic stem cell transplantation. Points from the study as a whole: Few T cell clones were shared across patients, but motif clusters showed tissue-specific shared signatures. Tissue-detected TCR repertoire was only partly captured by blood and spleen T cells.

Material for sequencing was gut tissue. The source is a female BALB/c mouse given C57BL/6 T cells with graft-versus-host disease after an allogeneic hematopoietic cell transplant.

Incomplete CDR3 DNA: TGTGCCAGCACCGGACAGGGAACCAACGAAAGATTATTT. Translating it yields CASTGQGTNERLF. The entire CDR3 protein is CASTGQGTNERLFF. The rearrangement uses TRBV13-3 and TRBJ1-4; 8 bases are a match to TRBD1. The read terminates 1 residue ahead of where the CDR3 ends, so the germline J gene completes it. Germline CDR1 NNHDY, CDR2 SYVADS. The CDR3 is 14 amino acids. Trimming at V came to 6 bases and at J to 3 bases, leaving 4 bases not matched to a gene.